The rows below give T cell receptor beta chains drawn from one sample of a study of T-cell reconstitution after alpha-beta-depleted transplantation in children. One entry per CDR3 protein results from TCRdb running MiXCR on the PCR reads. The table includes some 9,000 distinct CDR3 sequences, roughly 18% detected once. Sequencing used PBMCs, mostly from graft donor cells, obtained 60 days after TCRalphabeta/CD19-depleted stem cell transplant. These receptor sequences come from a girl under three years old who had a stem cell transplant for combined immunodeficiency, so the T cells may come from the graft donor. CDR3s include the opening cysteine and the closing phenylalanine or tryptophan. Fields, in order: clone size, J gene, V gene, D gene, CDR3 DNA, CDR3 protein. The D gene is left open where the match is weak. Rows may omit the clone size; those that give it use once, few, many or a size class.

>few|TRBJ2-5|TRBV5-8|.
TGTGCCAGCAGGACAAGGGACAGCGGGGAGACCCAGTACTTC
CASRTRDSGETQYF
>.|TRBJ1-5|TRBV18|TRBD1
TGTGCCAGCTCACCCCCAGGGGGGAGCAATCAGCCCCAGCATTTT
CASSPPGGSNQPQHF
>.|TRBJ2-3|TRBV5-6|.
TGTGCCAGCAGCCCCAACCGACACTTTACCACAGATACGCAGTATTTT
CASSPNRHFTTDTQYF
>few|TRBJ2-1|TRBV28|TRBD2
TGTGCCAGCAGCCCCCGACTAGCGGGAGCTGGTGAGCAGTTCTTC
CASSPRLAGAGEQFF
>many|TRBJ2-1|TRBV20-1|.
TGCAGTGCTAGAGTCGAGTTGAGTTGCCGCGGGAATCTTGCAGATGAGCAGTTCTTC
CSARVELSCRGNLADEQFF
>few|TRBJ2-1|TRBV7-8|.
TGTGCCAGCAGCCGACCGAATGAGCAGTTCTTC
CASSRPNEQFF
>few|TRBJ2-1|TRBV20-1|.
TGCAGTGCCAGAGACATGCGGATAAGCTCCTACAATGAGCAGTTCTTC
CSARDMRISSYNEQFF
>.|TRBJ2-6|TRBV6-5|.
TGTGCCAGCAGTCCCAGGGCTGGGGCCAACGTCCTGACTTTC
CASSPRAGANVLTF
>many|TRBJ2-4|TRBV29-1|TRBD1
TGCAGCGTTAACAGGGGAAACATTCAGTACTTC
CSVNRGNIQYF
>many|TRBJ2-1|TRBV5-1|TRBD2
TGCGCCAGCAGCTTGAGCAAGGCTAGCGGGCCTCAATACAATGAGCAGTTCTTC
CASSLSKASGPQYNEQFF
>many|TRBJ2-3|TRBV20-1|TRBD2
TGCAGTGCTACCACGGGACTAGCGGGAGCAACGGATACGCAGTATTTT
CSATTGLAGATDTQYF
>few|TRBJ2-3|TRBV12-3/TRBV12-4|TRBD2
TGTGCCAGCAGTCTAGGACTAGCGGGGGGGAGGGCTACGCAGTATTTT
CASSLGLAGGRATQYF
>many|TRBJ1-6|TRBV20-1|TRBD1
TGCAGTGCTAGAGCTGGACAGGAGGTTAATTCACCCCTCCACTTT
CSARAGQEVNSPLHF
>.|TRBJ2-1|TRBV20-1|TRBD1
TGCAGTGCTAGCGGGCACAGGGGCGGCAGAAATGAGCAGTTCTTC
CSASGHRGGRNEQFF
>.|TRBJ2-5|TRBV9|TRBD2
TGTGCCAGCAGCCCGGGGGGGCAAGAGACCCAGTACTTC
CASSPGGQETQYF
>many|TRBJ1-5|TRBV20-1|.
TGCAGTGCTAGAGTCGTGGGATATAGCAATCAGCCCCAGCATTTT
CSARVVGYSNQPQHF
>few|TRBJ2-7|TRBV7-8|TRBD1
TGTGCCAGCAGCTTAGGGCAACCGGGACAGGGGTTCGAGCAGTACTTC
CASSLGQPGQGFEQYF
>.|TRBJ1-4|TRBV4-1|TRBD1
TGCGCCAGCAGCCCGACAGGGAGAGGTGAAAAACTGTTTTTT
CASSPTGRGEKLFF
>few|TRBJ1-6|TRBV4-2|.
TGTGCCAGCAGCCAAGATGTCGGCAGGTCCTTCTCCTATAATTCACCCCTCCACTTT
CASSQDVGRSFSYNSPLHF
>many|TRBJ2-3|TRBV10-3|.
TGTGCCATCAGAAAACTCGGAACATCAGATACGCAGTATTTT
CAIRKLGTSDTQYF
>few|TRBJ1-1|TRBV6-2/TRBV6-3|.
TGTGCCAGCAGCCAGGGGCCTGAAGCTTTCTTT
CASSQGPEAFF
>few|TRBJ2-7|TRBV7-2|.
TGTGCCAGCAGCTCCCGTTGGGTACCGTGGAGCTACGAGCAGTACTTC
CASSSRWVPWSYEQYF
>.|TRBJ1-1|TRBV29-1|TRBD1
TGCAGCGTTGAAGGTGACAGGGGGGCTGAAGCTTTCTTT
CSVEGDRGAEAFF
>many|TRBJ1-1|TRBV29-1|.
TGCAGCGTTCCAGGGCCCTTGAGCACTGAAGCTTTCTTT
CSVPGPLSTEAFF
>.|TRBJ1-1|TRBV20-1|TRBD1
TGCAGTGCTAGCCTCCGGGACAGGGGTTTCAACACTGAAGCTTTCTTT
CSASLRDRGFNTEAFF
>few|TRBJ2-2|TRBV6-6|TRBD2
TGTGCCAGCAGTTACTCGATCGGAGCGGGAGGCGTGATGAACACCGGGGAGCTGTTTTTT
CASSYSIGAGGVMNTGELFF
>many|TRBJ2-3|TRBV20-1|TRBD2
TGCAGTGCTATAGGACTAGCGGGGGTCCTTGGTACAGAAGTCCAGTATTTT
CSAIGLAGVLGTEVQYF
>.|TRBJ1-1|TRBV6-2/TRBV6-3|.
TGTGCCAGCAGTTACCGGACGGCGGGGTCGATGAACACTGAAGCTTTCTTT
CASSYRTAGSMNTEAFF
>many|TRBJ2-1|TRBV20-1|TRBD2
TGCAGTGCTAGACTAGCGGGCTACAATGAGCAGTTCTTC
CSARLAGYNEQFF
>few|TRBJ2-7|TRBV13|.
TGTGCCAGCAGCTTAGGGCGTGGCGAGCAGTACTTC
CASSLGRGEQYF
>many|TRBJ2-7|TRBV27|TRBD2
TGTGCCACTGACGGGGCGGGAGCCTACGAGCAGTACTTC
CATDGAGAYEQYF
>many|TRBJ2-1|TRBV4-3|.
TGCGCCAGCAGCCCACGCCTTTGGGGTACAGAGCAGTTCTTC
CASSPRLWGTEQFF
>.|TRBJ2-1|TRBV7-8|TRBD2
TGTGCCAGCAGTCAGAGCGGGGGGACCCTCAATGAGCAGTTCTTC
CASSQSGGTLNEQFF